One and the same sample provided the 25 T cell receptor beta chains below, sequenced in a study of a mutant IDH1 vaccine in newly diagnosed glioma. Specified time point: week 47, end of study. Each dose delivered 300 ug of mutant IDH1 20-mer peptide subcutaneously with imiquimod. Their cognate antigens are unknown. Some clones are missing from TCRdb's copy, which holds only in-frame ones; the method was immunoSEQ multiplex PCR. The table has tens of thousands of clones, roughly 61% seen once. Specimen: peripheral blood mononuclear cells (PBMCs), collected from a glioma patient whose treatment included an IDH1 peptide vaccine. All receptors derive from a man aged 40-49 years with glioma. Some clones in this sample may be carry-over from other donors' samples.

The chain recombines TRBV29-1 with TRBJ2-1; the match to TRBD1 covers 7 bases. This CDR3 region has 12 residues. Germline V gene lookup returns CDR1 SQVTM and CDR2 ANQGSEA. Unmatched junction bases numbered 0, after V lost 1 base and J lost 6 bases. CDR3 sequence reads: CSVEAGGNEQFF. Written as DNA, the CDR3 is TGCAGCGTTGAAGCAGGGGGCAATGAGCAGTTCTTC.

The table lists this clone with a count of one. This chain connects TRBV6-5 to TRBJ2-7, with a tentative D call TRBD1 (6 bases). Germline CDR1 and CDR2: MNHEY and SVGAGI. This CDR3 is 14 amino acids long. The V gene lost 6 bases and the J gene lost 4 bases, with 16 bases spanning the gap. DNA for the CDR3: TGTGCCAGCAGGCCGGACAGAAGAATGTACGAGCAGTACTTC. Amino acid sequence: CASRPDRRMYEQYF.

The rearrangement links TRBV6-5 to TRBJ2-7; D call uncertain. Germline V gene sequence: CDR1 MNHEY, CDR2 SVGAGI. The CDR3 extends over 13 amino acids. Trimming shortened V by 3 bases and J by 1 base, and 7 bases separated the two germline ends. This chain's CDR3 is CASSYRASYEQYF. The CDR3, as DNA: TGTGCCAGCAGTTATAGGGCTTCCTACGAGCAGTACTTC.

This clone was detected a few times. This chain uses TRBV25-1 with TRBJ2-3, with 8 nucleotides matching TRBD2. With V trimmed by 2 bases and J by 4 bases, 5 bases remained unmatched. The CDR3 has 15 amino acids. CDR1 and CDR2 (germline): MGHDK, SYGVNS. In DNA, the CDR3 is TGTGCCAGCAGTGAACAGCGGGGGAGTCCAGATACGCAGTATTTT. Amino acid sequence: CASSEQRGSPDTQYF.

The chain links TRBV9 to TRBJ2-2, with 8 bases lining up with TRBD2. Per the germline V gene, CDR1 is SGDLS and CDR2 is YYNGEE. The CDR3 has 15 amino acids. V dropped 0 bases and J dropped 7; count of bases not matched to a gene: 5. In nucleotides, the CDR3 is TGTGCCAGCAGCGTAGGCGGGACTAGTGACGGGGAGCTGTTTTTT. This codes for CASSVGGTSDGELFF.

This chain uses TRBV6-5 with TRBJ2-7; a possible D gene is TRBD1 (7 bases). Per germline, CDR1 MNHEY and CDR2 SVGAGI. V was shortened by 7 bases and J by 3 bases, with 19 bases between the two germline ends. The CDR3 loop spans 15 amino acids. This CDR3 reads CASTMTGTAGYEQYF. CDR3 nucleotides: TGTGCCAGCACCATGACCGGGACAGCGGGCTACGAGCAGTACTTC.

This clone has more than one count but fewer than ten. The chain couples TRBV19 to TRBJ2-5, with 10 bases matching TRBD1. The V segment lost 8 bases and the J segment 4 bases; nucleotides outside the gene matches: 10. CDR3 size: 15 residues. Germline assignment: CDR1 LNHDA and CDR2 SQIVND (reference sequence). The DNA of the CDR3 is TGTGCCAGTTCTCCCGGGACAGGGGTCGGAGAGACCCAGTACTTC. This gives the protein CASSPGTGVGETQYF.

J is TRBJ1-2 and V is TRBV10-3, with D maybe TRBD1 (5 bases). The CDR3 has 13 amino acids. V lost 3 bases and J 4 bases, leaving 9 bases between the germline ends. In germline, CDR1 is ENHRY, CDR2 SYGVKD. For the CDR3, the DNA is TGTGCCATCAGTGAAGCAGGGAGCTATGGCTACACCTTC. Amino acid sequence: CAISEAGSYGYTF.

This clone was detected a few times. The V call is TRBV7-8, the J call TRBJ1-2, with D hard to call. Between the trimmed V and J ends, which lost 1 base and 8 bases, there was a span of 8 bases. This CDR3 contains 12 residues. The germline V gene has CDR1 SGHVS and CDR2 FQNEAQ. This CDR3 reads CASSLVGQGYTF. Written as DNA, the CDR3 is TGTGCCAGCAGCTTAGTCGGGCAAGGCTACACCTTC.

In its sample, this clone was seen a few times. The chain couples TRBV2 to TRBJ2-7, with no clear D. The V end was cut by 5 bases, the J end by 4 bases, with 6 bases between. The CDR3 runs to 11 residues. CDR1 SNHLY and CDR2 FYNNEI come from the germline V gene. CDR3 sequence: CASSPRYEQYF. The CDR3 DNA reads as TGTGCCAGCAGTCCCAGATACGAGCAGTACTTC.

The rearrangement uses TRBV7-2 and TRBJ2-5; no clear D. Trimming took 5 bases from V and 7 from J, leaving 14 bases between them. Germline assignment: CDR1 SGHTA and CDR2 FQGNSA. This CDR3 has 13 residues. This chain's CDR3 is CASSPTELGTQYF. CDR3 DNA: TGTGCCAGCAGCCCAACGGAGCTCGGGACCCAGTACTTC.

J is TRBJ1-3 and V is TRBV6-5, with unresolved D. Germline CDR1 MNHEY, CDR2 SVGAGI. There are 15 residues in the CDR3. V was pared by 0 bases and J by 0 bases, with 6 bases between. The CDR3 DNA reads as TGTGCCAGCAGTTACTCGAGTCACTCTGGAAACACCATATATTTT. Encoded protein: CASSYSSHSGNTIYF.

The chain combines TRBV27 with TRBJ1-4; D remains unclear. This CDR3 has 12 amino acids. Germline values: CDR1 MNHEY, CDR2 SMNVEV (reference sequence). The germline V and J ends were trimmed by 6 bases and 3 bases, with 5 bases remaining between them. This CDR3 reads CASSSSNEKLFF. The CDR3, as DNA: TGTGCCAGCAGCTCCTCTAATGAAAAACTGTTTTTT.

As DNA, the CDR3 is TGTGCCAGCAGCTTGTGGACTAGCGAAGAGACCCAGTACTTC. Its protein is CASSLWTSEETQYF. The genes are TRBV5-6 and TRBJ2-5, with 9 bases lining up with TRBD2. Unmatched junction bases numbered 1, after V lost 1 base and J lost 3 bases. This CDR3 is 14 amino acids long. The V gene's germline CDR1 is SGHDT and CDR2 YYEEEE. Supplemented by reference TRBV5-6 and TRBJ2-5, the full variable domain reads DAGVTQSPTHLIKTRGQQVTLRCSPKSGHDTVSWYQQALGQGPQFIFQYYEEEERQRGNFPDRFSGHQFPNYSSELNVNALLLGDSALYLCASSLWTSEETQYFGPGTRLLVL.

The V call is TRBV29-1, the J call TRBJ2-5; the match to TRBD1 covers 8 bases. The closer fit of TRBJ2-7 to the DNA end suggests the J call may be wrong. From germline, CDR1 is SQVTM and CDR2 ANQGSEA. This CDR3 is 12 amino acids long. CDR3 amino acids: CSVTGVGYEQYF. CDR3 DNA: TGCAGCGTGACAGGGGTCGGGTACGAGCAGTACTTC.

This chain joins TRBV27 and TRBJ2-5; TRBD1 matches at 8 bases. Germline V gene lookup returns CDR1 MNHEY and CDR2 SMNVEV (reference sequence). The junction had 8 bases not matched to a gene; V was cut back by 5 bases and J by 3 bases. The CDR3 runs 15 residues. CDR3 sequence: CASSLIRGLKETQYF. CDR3 DNA sequence: TGTGCCAGCAGTCTAATCAGGGGGCTAAAAGAGACCCAGTACTTC.

V and J are TRBV6-1 and TRBJ2-2; D not resolved. This CDR3 has 13 amino acids. Germline CDR1 and CDR2: MNHNS and SASEGT. Deletions cut 1 base from V and 5 bases from J, with 5 bases between. The CDR3 DNA reads TGTGCCAGCAGTGAAGTCGAGACCGGGGAGCTGTTTTTT. This encodes CASSEVETGELFF.

The chain uses TRBV10-1 and TRBJ2-5; 14 bases are a match to TRBD2. This CDR3 comprises 16 residues. J lost 1 base, V lost 2 bases, and 0 bases had no gene match. Germline V gene lookup returns CDR1 WNHNN and CDR2 SYGVQD (reference sequence). In DNA form, the CDR3 reads TGCGCCAGCAGTGAGGGGACTAGCGGGGGCCAAGAGACCCAGTACTTC. Its translation is CASSEGTSGGQETQYF.

The V call is TRBV19, the J call TRBJ1-1; 9 bases align to TRBD1. The germline V gene encodes CDR1 LNHDA and CDR2 SQIVND (reference sequence). J lost 5 bases, V lost 8 bases, and 3 bases had no gene match. CDR3 length: 12 residues. The CDR3 sequence is CASDDRGTEAFF. The CDR3 DNA reads as TGTGCCAGTGACGACAGGGGGACTGAAGCTTTCTTT. Full variable domain (missing parts from reference TRBV19 and TRBJ1-1): DGGITQSPKYLFRKEGQNVTLSCEQNLNHDAMYWYRQDPGQGLRLIYYSQIVNDFQKGDIAEGYSVSREKKESFPLTVTSAQKNPTAFYLCASDDRGTEAFFGQGTRLTVV.

The chain couples TRBV5-5 to TRBJ2-6; the D call may be TRBD1 or TRBD2 (6 bases each). The CDR3 spans 17 residues. Germline lookup yields CDR1 SGHKS and CDR2 YYEKEE (reference sequence). Trimming shortened V by 2 bases and J by 0 bases, and 12 bases separated the two germline ends. As DNA, the CDR3 is TGTGCCAGCAGCTTAAGGGGGGCCTACTCTGGGGCCAACGTCCTGACTTTC. Translating it yields CASSLRGAYSGANVLTF.

This clone was observed once. The chain carries TRBV6-5 and TRBJ2-1; no firm D call. Germline assignment: CDR1 MNHEY and CDR2 SVGAGI. This CDR3 spans 13 amino acids. V gave up 0 bases and J gave up 6 bases, with 6 bases separating them. CDR3 loop: CASSYSPSNEQFF. Written as DNA, the CDR3 is TGTGCCAGCAGTTACTCGCCGAGCAATGAGCAGTTCTTC.

This clone has only a few counts. The chain combines TRBV6-4 with TRBJ1-5; D is possibly TRBD1 (5 bases). Trimming left V 7 bases short and J 7 bases short, with 23 bases between. The CDR3 contains 16 residues. Per the germline V gene, CDR1 is MRHNA and CDR2 is SNTAGT. The CDR3 nucleotides are TGTGCCAGCAAAGAGAGAAAGAGCAGGGCTGTGCAGCCCCAGCATTTT. Translation: CASKERKSRAVQPQHF.

The rearrangement joins TRBV2 to TRBJ2-7; possible D gene TRBD2, 5 bases. Between the trimmed V and J ends, which lost 8 bases and 2 bases, there was a span of 10 bases. The CDR3 sequence is 12 residues long. The germline CDR1 and CDR2 sequences are SNHLY and FYNNEI. The CDR3 coding sequence is TGTGCCAGCGGGGAGTCCCCCTACGAGCAGTACTTC. Its translation is CASGESPYEQYF.

Only a few counts were recorded for this clone. This rearrangement joins TRBV6-5 to TRBJ2-7, with 7 bases lining up with TRBD1. Germline-derived CDR1 and CDR2 are MNHEY and SVGAGI. The V segment lost 6 bases and the J segment 4 bases; nucleotides outside the gene matches: 6. This CDR3 is 13 amino acids long. As DNA, the CDR3 is TGTGCCAGCAGCCAGGGGGTTCCGTACGAGCAGTACTTC. Its translation is CASSQGVPYEQYF.

This clone was counted a single time. The gene calls are TRBV7-9 and TRBJ2-5; D remains unclear. The V and J ends lost 1 base and 5 bases respectively, with 8 bases between them. CDR1 is SEHNR and CDR2 is FQNEAQ in the germline V gene (reference sequence). This CDR3 is built from 13 residues. CDR3 amino acids: CASSLGGLETQYF. The CDR3 nucleotides are TGTGCCAGCAGCTTAGGGGGTTTGGAGACCCAGTACTTC.